The T cell receptor (beta chain) under discussion was sequenced for a study of T-cell memory formation after mild COVID-19 (dated by TCRdb to the early 2020s). Some background on the complete study: Most TCR sequence clusters were specific to one of the two donors. T-cell clones expanding and contracting after mild COVID-19 in a couple of donors were tracked by longitudinal TCRalpha and TCRbeta repertoire sequencing. Two young, previously healthy adult volunteers, one female and one male, were included in the cohort. The paper's findings and limits, for the study overall: SARS-CoV-2 specificity of the second-wave clones peaking on day 37 was not confirmed. Clones that contracted from day 15 to 85 showed balanced CD4/CD8 phenotypes, whereas a second wave of clones that expanded from day 15 to 37 leaned towards CD4+. Contracting CD4+ clones appeared mostly in the CM and EM memory subsets, whereas CD8+ clones were enriched in EMRA. The study included only a couple of mild cases, and larger cohorts that include severe cases with pre-infection samples were judged to be necessary. Some responding clones were detected in pre-infection memory, which suggested that pre-existing cross-reactive memory T cells had joined the SARS-CoV-2 response.

Sequencing was performed on an Illumina NovaSeq 6000. TCRalpha and TCRbeta cDNA libraries were built by 5'RACE with constant-segment primers, adding sample barcodes and unique molecular identifiers. RNA was extracted from every sample with Trizol reagent. Amplification of the libraries took two PCR steps, and the second step added a second sample barcode plus Illumina TruSeq adapters. Libraries were sequenced on an Illumina NovaSeq with 2 x 150 bp paired-end reads. As for the authors' bioinformatics: Demultiplexing of reads and collapsing into UMI-guided consensus sequences were performed with migec v1.2.7. Using mixcr v2.1.11, UMI consensuses were aligned to TRA and TRB V and J templates and then assembled into clonotypes. A clonotype was counted as expanded or contracted only when both edgeR and NoisET called the clonotype significant, with the noise models trained on biological replicates. edgeR calls used a false discovery rate-adjusted p below 0.01 and a log2 fold-change threshold of 1. As an exploratory analysis of dynamics, max-normalized trajectories of the 1000 most abundant clonotypes were examined by PCA with hierarchical clustering. The CD4 or CD8 phenotype of responding clones was assigned using the separately sequenced CD4+ and CD8+ repertoires. TCRdb reran the public reads through fastp at Q25 and MiXCR, keeping productive beta chains. Rows with a matching CDR3 protein are joined into one entry that keeps the most common DNA and genes. V and J calls and clone size were set by TCRdb, not the authors. The sample profile shows hundreds of thousands of distinct CDR3 sequences; approximately 16% of them were found once. More than 20% of the sample is held by the ten biggest clonotypes.

Ficoll-Paque density gradient centrifugation was used to isolate PBMCs. This clonotype was found a few times. Its recognized antigen is unknown. A single base separates this from a much larger clone, so it may be a read error. Trimming removed 6 bases from V and 7 bases from J; the gene matches leave 6 bases unexplained. The CDR3 contains 12 residues, cysteine and phenylalanine counted. Just CDR3 DNA is preserved here, 36 bases in frame from base 1. For CDR1 and CDR2, the germline V gene (reference sequence) lists MNHNY and SVGAGI. The chain is made from TRBV6-6 and TRBJ2-7; TRBD1 matches 7 bases in the middle. The receptor's source is a man aged 18-30 years who had mild COVID-19 (a few samples of this study predate the infection). The sample titles of this study are shuffled in the database, so cell type and time point are left out; the donor was told from shared clones. Sequenced: PBMCs or a T cell subset sorted from them (not recorded which). CDR3 reads: CASSQTGWEQYF. The nucleotide sequence is given as TGTGCCAGCAGCCAGACAGGGTGGGAGCAGTACTTC.